A single sample gave rise to the 32 T cell receptor beta chains below, sequenced in a study of cytomegalovirus exposure and HLA in healthy donors. Use of 60 Vbeta and 13 Jbeta primers characterized the PCR. Clones were read by immunoSEQ multiplex PCR, and TCRdb kept only the in-frame ones, dropping some. Of approximately 40,000 clones listed, roughly 90% are singletons. Sequenced sample: PBMCs. The receptors were sampled from a woman aged 40 to 50 in good health and CMV-seropositive.

The rearrangement links TRBV7-2 to TRBJ1-2; 8 bases are a match to TRBD1. Germline CDR1 SGHTA, CDR2 FQGNSA. V lost 4 bases and J lost 9; bases outside the gene matches: 7. The length of the CDR3 is 13 residues. CDR3 protein: CASSSGQGESYTF. For the CDR3, the DNA is TGTGCCAGCAGCTCCGGACAGGGTGAGAGCTACACCTTC.

V usage is TRBV29-1 and J usage is TRBJ2-1, with 8 bases fitting TRBD2. Germline V lookup: CDR1 SQVTM, CDR2 ANQGSEA. The junction had 10 bases not matched to a gene; V was cut back by 3 bases and J by 9 bases. The CDR3 contains 14 residues. CDR3 sequence: CSVDPAGAQGEQFF. The CDR3 DNA reads TGCAGCGTTGACCCAGCGGGGGCGCAAGGTGAGCAGTTCTTC.

The chain carries TRBV5-1 and TRBJ2-5; D remains unclear. CDR1 and CDR2 (germline): SGHRS, YFSETQ. V dropped 6 bases and J dropped 0 bases, with 3 bases sitting between them. CDR3 length: 11 residues. The DNA of the CDR3 is TGCGCCAGCATAAACCAAGAGACCCAGTACTTC. It is translated as CASINQETQYF.

This rearrangement joins TRBV18 to TRBJ1-3, with 7 nucleotides matching TRBD1. CDR1 KGHSH and CDR2 LQKENI come from the germline V gene. The junction had 9 bases not matched to a gene; V was cut back by 0 bases and J by 4 bases. The CDR3 runs to 17 residues. The CDR3 loop is CASSPPFEGATGNTIYF. CDR3 sequence (DNA): TGTGCCAGCTCACCACCCTTCGAGGGGGCGACGGGAAACACCATATATTTT.

The rearrangement links TRBV14 to TRBJ1-2; D possibly corresponds to TRBD1 (6 bases). V lost 4 bases, J lost 3 bases, and 12 bases lay in between. The length of the CDR3 is 14 residues. From germline, CDR1 is SGHDN and CDR2 FVKESK. CDR3 bases: TGTGCCAGCAGCCCCCTGGACAGATACTATGGCTACACCTTC. It codes for CASSPLDRYYGYTF.

The chain is built from TRBV18 and TRBJ1-1; 7 nucleotides align to TRBD1. With V trimmed by 3 bases and J by 2 bases, 6 bases remained unmatched. CDR3 length: 15 amino acids. The germline gives CDR1 KGHSH, CDR2 LQKENI. The DNA for the CDR3 is TGTGCCAGCTCACCCTTAGGGACAGTTAACACTGAAGCTTTCTTT. This codes for CASSPLGTVNTEAFF.

Notes on this clone: The same CDR3 can be traced to other DNA sequences in this sample. The CDR3 spells CASSEAGGGADEQFF. Here the CDR3 DNA reads TGTGCCAGCAGTGAGGCAGGCGGGGGGGCTGATGAGCAGTTCTTC. The chain joins TRBV2 to TRBJ2-1, with 9 nucleotides matching TRBD2. The CDR3 is 15 residues long. From germline, CDR1 is SNHLY and CDR2 FYNNEI. With V trimmed by 3 bases and J by 8 bases, 8 bases remained unmatched.

The chain couples TRBV19 to TRBJ1-2; D remains ambiguous. This CDR3 has 13 amino acids. V shed 3 bases and J shed 2 bases, with 7 bases lying between them. Germline CDR1 is LNHDA and CDR2 is SQIVND (reference sequence). The CDR3 loop reads CASSIGNNYGYTF. For the CDR3, the DNA is TGTGCCAGTAGTATCGGGAACAACTATGGCTACACCTTC.

Concerning this clone itself: The same CDR3 arises from other DNA sequences in this sample as well. This chain connects TRBV10-3 to TRBJ2-5; 10 bases fit TRBD2. The germline gives CDR1 ENHRY, CDR2 SYGVKD. J gave up 2 bases and V 5 bases, and 2 bases lay outside the gene matches. This CDR3 has 14 amino acids. CDR3 in amino acids: CAISLAGGQETQYF. The CDR3 DNA is TGTGCCATCAGTTTAGCGGGGGGACAAGAGACCCAGTACTTC.

The chain has TRBV27 and TRBJ2-7; a possible D gene is TRBD2 (6 bases). The germline CDR1 and CDR2 sequences are MNHEY and SMNVEV (reference sequence). CDR3 length: 15 amino acids. V was trimmed by 5 bases and J by 6 bases, leaving 20 bases between them. CDR3 sequence reads: CASSLRGGGLCEQYF. CDR3 in DNA: TGTGCCAGCAGTCTCCGTGGGGGAGGACTATGCGAGCAGTACTTC.

The rearrangement uses TRBV7-9 and TRBJ1-2, with a weak D call TRBD1 (5 bases). The germline V gene encodes CDR1 SEHNR and CDR2 FQNEAQ (reference sequence). Trimming shortened V by 1 base and J by 3 bases, and 6 bases separated the two germline ends. This CDR3 is 13 amino acids long. For the CDR3, the DNA is TGTGCCAGCAGCTTAGGGGGGGACTATGGCTACACCTTC. This codes for CASSLGGDYGYTF.

This rearrangement joins TRBV5-1 to TRBJ2-6; no reliable D call. CDR1 SGHRS and CDR2 YFSETQ come from the germline V gene. Between the trimmed V and J ends, which lost 2 bases and 0 bases, there was a span of 6 bases. The CDR3 covers 15 residues. As DNA, the CDR3 is TGCGCCAGCAGCTTTTCGGTCTCTGGGGCCAACGTCCTGACTTTC. It specifies CASSFSVSGANVLTF.

Relative to its sample, this clone is medium-sized. The chain couples TRBV11-3 to TRBJ1-2; D might be TRBD1 (5 bases). Germline V lookup: CDR1 SGHNT, CDR2 YENEEA. Trimming removed 6 bases from V and 8 bases from J, with 16 bases in between. The CDR3 is 13 residues long. The CDR3 loop reads CASSSGTPEGYTF. The CDR3 nucleotides are TGTGCCAGCAGTAGCGGGACCCCCGAAGGCTACACCTTC.

The V call is TRBV5-5, the J call TRBJ2-1, with 15 bases lining up with TRBD2. The CDR3 length is 19 residues. The junction had 14 bases not matched to a gene; V was cut back by 5 bases and J by 5 bases. Germline values: CDR1 SGHKS, CDR2 YYEKEE (reference sequence). The CDR3 sequence: CASSLTGLAGGFSHNEQFF. CDR3 nucleotide sequence: TGTGCCAGCAGTCTCACAGGACTAGCGGGGGGGTTTTCCCACAATGAGCAGTTCTTC.

J is TRBJ1-1 and V is TRBV18; 9 bases are a match to TRBD1. CDR1 is KGHSH, CDR2 LQKENI, per germline. V lost 2 bases and J lost 11; bases outside the gene matches: 12. There are 15 residues in the CDR3. This CDR3 is CASSPAGQGSRGAFF. CDR3 DNA: TGTGCCAGCTCACCAGCCGGACAGGGGAGTCGGGGTGCTTTCTTT.

V usage is TRBV5-6 and J usage is TRBJ2-2; no definite D call. The CDR3 consists of 15 residues. Germline V gene lookup returns CDR1 SGHDT and CDR2 YYEEEE. The ends were cut back, 0 bases at V and 4 bases at J, with 10 bases in the middle. For the CDR3, the DNA is TGTGCCAGCAGCTTGGGGCCCTCGGGCACCGGGGAGCTGTTTTTT. Translated, it gives CASSLGPSGTGELFF.

The sample holds a few counts of this clone. The genes are TRBV7-2 and TRBJ2-2, with D possibly TRBD2 on 5 matching bases. The V end was cut by 0 bases, the J end by 4 bases, with 9 bases between. This CDR3 has 15 residues. CDR1 and CDR2 from the germline V gene are SGHTA and FQGNSA. The CDR3, as DNA: TGTGCCAGCAGCTTAGCAGGGAGAGTCACCGGGGAGCTGTTTTTT. This gives the protein CASSLAGRVTGELFF.

This chain uses TRBV7-2 with TRBJ1-2, with 7 bases matching TRBD1. The germline gives CDR1 SGHTA, CDR2 FQGNSA. Trimming took 1 base from V and 7 from J; bases not matched to a gene: 6. This CDR3 contains 14 residues. CDR3 nucleotides: TGTGCCAGCAGCTTAGTAGTCTCAGGGGGTGGCTACACCTTC. Protein product: CASSLVVSGGGYTF.

In DNA, the CDR3 is TGTGCCAGCTCGCCTCAGGTCGGAAACACAGATACGCAGTATTTT. Residues: CASSPQVGNTDTQYF. The gene calls are TRBV18 and TRBJ2-3; D is uncertain. The CDR3 loop spans 15 amino acids. Germline V gene sequence: CDR1 KGHSH, CDR2 LQKENI. V was pared by 6 bases and J by 2 bases, with 15 bases between.

This clone was observed a single time. The J gene is TRBJ2-4, the V gene TRBV2; no clear D. Germline loops: CDR1 SNHLY, CDR2 FYNNEI. This CDR3 contains 14 residues. V lost 1 base, J lost 0 bases, and 4 bases lay in between. CDR3 residues: CASSEGLAKNIQYF. CDR3 bases: TGTGCCAGCAGTGAAGGGCTAGCCAAAAACATTCAGTACTTC.

V is TRBV18 and J is TRBJ2-7, with D possibly being TRBD2 (6 bases). The CDR3 contains 15 residues. Deletions cut 3 bases from V and 3 bases from J, with 15 bases between. Germline V gives CDR1 KGHSH, CDR2 LQKENI. For the CDR3, the DNA is TGTGCCAGCTCACCCGGGGAGGTACCGTTCTACGAGCAGTACTTC. Amino acid sequence: CASSPGEVPFYEQYF.

This sequence joins TRBV10-3 and TRBJ1-1; D is possibly TRBD1 (6 bases). CDR3 length: 12 amino acids. Germline V lookup: CDR1 ENHRY, CDR2 SYGVKD. V was trimmed by 11 bases and J by 3 bases, leaving 13 bases between them. This CDR3 reads CASTGYDTEAFF. CDR3 DNA: TGTGCCTCTACAGGGTACGACACTGAAGCTTTCTTT.

The chain uses TRBV5-3 and TRBJ2-1; D unclear. TRBV5-3 is sorted into the ORF group, with uncertain function. The CDR3 has 10 residues. Trimming shortened V by 8 bases and J by 8 bases, and 8 bases separated the two germline ends. The DNA for the CDR3 is TGTGCCAGCTCAGTGGATGAGCAGTTCTTC. Its protein product is CASSVDEQFF.

The genes are TRBV4-2 and TRBJ2-7; a possible D gene is TRBD2 (7 bases). The CDR3 has 14 residues. Trimming shortened V by 4 bases and J by 6 bases, and 16 bases separated the two germline ends. CDR1 and CDR2 from the germline V gene are LGHNA and YNFKEQ. The CDR3 reads CASSLSGGAFEQYF. The CDR3 region has the DNA TGTGCCAGCAGCCTCTCGGGGGGCGCGTTCGAGCAGTACTTC.

This clone was observed once. The chain recombines TRBV6-6 with TRBJ2-7, with 8 bases that match TRBD1. CDR1 is MNHNY and CDR2 is SVGAGI in the germline V gene (reference sequence). The ends lost 2 bases at V and 7 bases at J; junction bases unmatched: 4. CDR3 size: 13 residues. The CDR3 DNA is TGTGCCAGCAGTTACGGCAGGGGGCAGGAGCAGTACTTC. It translates to CASSYGRGQEQYF.

The chain links TRBV5-5 to TRBJ2-3; TRBD1 agrees at 10 bases. Germline values: CDR1 SGHKS, CDR2 YYEKEE (reference sequence). The CDR3 covers 18 residues. With 3 bases clipped from V and 1 base from J, the junction kept 11 bases outside the gene matches. The CDR3 nucleotides are TGTGCCAGCAGCTATCTGGGACAGGGGATACCTGGCACAGATACGCAGTATTTT. Translation: CASSYLGQGIPGTDTQYF. Together with reference TRBV5-5 and TRBJ2-3, the CDR3 gives the full variable domain: DAGVTQSPTHLIKTRGQQVTLRCSPISGHKSVSWYQQVLGQGPQFIFQYYEKEERGRGNFPDRFSARQFPNYSSELNVNALLLGDSALYLCASSYLGQGIPGTDTQYFGPGTRLTVL.

The chain combines TRBV2 with TRBJ2-7; tentative D call: TRBD2 (6 bases). The V gene lost 7 bases and the J gene lost 3 bases, with 19 bases spanning the gap. Germline V lookup: CDR1 SNHLY, CDR2 FYNNEI. The CDR3 runs to 15 residues. DNA of the CDR3: TGTGCCAGCATTACGATACGGGACTTCGACTACGAGCAGTACTTC. Amino acid sequence: CASITIRDFDYEQYF.

The chain couples TRBV5-6 to TRBJ2-3, with D unclear. The germline V gene has CDR1 SGHDT and CDR2 YYEEEE. Trimming left V 0 bases short and J 1 base short, with 6 bases between. This CDR3 comprises 14 residues. In DNA form, the CDR3 reads TGTGCCAGCAGCTTGGGTCTCGGCACAGATACGCAGTATTTT. Translated: CASSLGLGTDTQYF.

The rearrangement links TRBV7-2 to TRBJ1-5, with D uncertain. This CDR3 comprises 15 residues. V dropped 0 bases and J dropped 6 bases, with 12 bases sitting between them. Germline V gene lookup returns CDR1 SGHTA and CDR2 FQGNSA. The CDR3 loop reads CASSLAGRVGQPQHF. The CDR3, as DNA: TGTGCCAGCAGCTTAGCCGGGAGGGTAGGTCAGCCCCAGCATTTT.

This sequence joins TRBV6-5 and TRBJ2-7; 10 bases line up with TRBD1. V gave up 5 bases and J gave up 4 bases; unmatched junction bases: 8. Germline V gene data show CDR1 as MNHEY and CDR2 as SVGAGI. The CDR3 has 15 amino acids. DNA for the CDR3: TGTGCCAGCAGTGGGACAGGGGTCAGCTCTTACGAGCAGTACTTC. This sequence encodes CASSGTGVSSYEQYF.

This chain joins TRBV7-3 and TRBJ1-4, with D perhaps TRBD1 (6 bases). Trimming left V 0 bases short and J 6 bases short, with 11 bases between. Germline V CDR1 and CDR2: SGHTA, FQGTGA. CDR3 length equals 15 residues. The CDR3 nucleotides read TGTGCCAGCAGCTTAACGTCAGGGGTCGATGAAAAACTGTTTTTT. This codes for CASSLTSGVDEKLFF. The full variable domain, with the rest looked up from reference TRBV7-3 and TRBJ1-4, is GAGVSQTPSNKVTEKGKYVELRCDPISGHTALYWYRQSLGQGPEFLIYFQGTGAADDSGLPNDRFFAVRPEGSVSTLKIQRTERGDSAVYLCASSLTSGVDEKLFFGSGTQLSVL.

The rearrangement joins TRBV7-8 to TRBJ1-1; D uncertain. In germline, CDR1 is SGHVS, CDR2 FQNEAQ. V was cut by 5 bases and J by 0 bases, with 16 bases left in between. The CDR3 runs to 16 residues. The CDR3 protein is CASSREQRNLNTEAFF. The CDR3 nucleotides read TGTGCCAGCAGCCGAGAACAGAGAAACTTGAACACTGAAGCTTTCTTT.